This is a list of T cell receptor beta chains from one sample in a study of regulatory T cells in long-lasting Graves disease. TCRdb redid the calling of the multiplex PCR reads with MiXCR, one entry per CDR3 protein. Counted here are almost 350,000 distinct CDR3 sequences, around a fifth occurring once; the ten biggest clones make up less than 35%. The specimen comprised peripheral blood mononuclear cells (PBMCs), sampled when the disease was refractory, from a patient treated with antithyroid drugs. These receptors all come from a female donor with Graves disease. The CDR3 runs from the conserved cysteine through the conserved F or W. The D gene is left open where the match is weak. The listing skips clone size in some rows; elsewhere it reads once, few, many or a size class.

j_gene	v_gene	abundance	d_gene	CDR3nt	CDR3aa
TRBJ2-5	TRBV24-1	many	-	TGTGCCACCAAAGTGGGAGAACCCTGGGAGACCCAGTACTTC	CATKVGEPWETQYF
TRBJ2-7	TRBV7-2	-	-	TGTGCCAGCAGCTACGGCCTTAGCGGTCGCGAGCAGTACTTC	CASSYGLSGREQYF
TRBJ1-1	TRBV6-5	many	-	TGTGCCAGCAGTTATGCGACCGATTACCTCACTGAAGCTTTCTTT	CASSYATDYLTEAFF
TRBJ1-1	TRBV7-8	many	-	TGTGCCAGCAGCTTCCCGGGTCATGACACTGAAGCTTTCTTT	CASSFPGHDTEAFF
TRBJ1-4	TRBV30	many	-	TGTGCCTGGAAGAAAACAGCATCAAATGAAAAACTGTTTTTT	CAWKKTASNEKLFF
TRBJ2-4	TRBV13	-	-	TGTGCCAGCAGCTCAAACGCGGGAGCCAAAAACATTCAGTACTTC	CASSSNAGAKNIQYF
TRBJ2-7	TRBV20-1	-	TRBD1	TGCAGTGCCAGCGACAGGGTCTACGAGCAGTACTTC	CSASDRVYEQYF
TRBJ2-7	TRBV6-2/TRBV6-3	few	-	TGTGCCAGCAGTTACTCGGGCAGTAAGGCTTCTTACGAGCAGTACTTC	CASSYSGSKASYEQYF
TRBJ1-5	TRBV4-1	-	-	TGCGCCAGCAGCCAAGGGTGGGGCGGCAATCAGCCCCAGCATTTT	CASSQGWGGNQPQHF
TRBJ2-2	TRBV7-3	-	-	TGTGCCAGCAGCTTAAGTTCCACCGGGGCTCGGGAGCTGTTTTTT	CASSLSSTGARELFF
TRBJ2-2	TRBV12-3/TRBV12-4	-	TRBD1	TGTGCCAGCAGATCCGGGACAGGGTTTACCACCGGGGAGCTGTTTTTT	CASRSGTGFTTGELFF
TRBJ1-4	TRBV29-1	many	-	TGCAGCGTTGAAGAAAGGGGAGCTCGGGGGGAAAAACTGTTTTTT	CSVEERGARGEKLFF
TRBJ2-5	TRBV2	many	TRBD1	TGTGCCAGCCACCCAACCCAGGGGGTAGGGACCCAGTACTTC	CASHPTQGVGTQYF
TRBJ1-2	TRBV20-1	many	-	TGCAGTGCTAGAGATATGAAAGCAGGGCGATCTCTTGGCTACACCTTC	CSARDMKAGRSLGYTF
TRBJ2-1	TRBV28	-	TRBD2	TGTGCCAGCACCCCCGGTACTAGCGGGAGTCGTGAGCAGTTCTTC	CASTPGTSGSREQFF
TRBJ2-5	TRBV2	few	-	TGTGCCAGCAGATTAGCAGGAGAGACCCAGTACTTC	CASRLAGETQYF
TRBJ2-2	TRBV7-9	many	-	TGTGCCAGCAGCTTACTTGGGAGGACCGGGGAGCTGTTTTTT	CASSLLGRTGELFF
TRBJ2-4	TRBV6-5	-	-	TGTGCCAGCAGTTACGGTCTAGCTGATTTTGCAAACATTCAGTACTTC	CASSYGLADFANIQYF
TRBJ1-1	TRBV2	many	-	TGTGCCAGCAGTGAATGGGCTGAAGCTTTCTTT	CASSEWAEAFF
TRBJ1-5	TRBV20-1	many	TRBD1	TGCAGTGCTAGAACTGGGACAGATAGCAATCAGCCCCAGCATTTT	CSARTGTDSNQPQHF
TRBJ1-5	TRBV2	many	-	TGTGCCAGCAGCCGTCTTCGAGGGGGTCAGCCCCAGCATTTT	CASSRLRGGQPQHF
TRBJ1-2	TRBV7-9	many	TRBD1	TGTGCCAGCAGCTCGCCGGAGGACAGGGAGAACACCTTC	CASSSPEDRENTF